These 13 T cell receptor beta chains came from one sample sequenced in a study of blood T cell repertoires in COVID-19. TCRdb's table, derived via immunoSEQ multiplex PCR, lists solely in-frame clones and lacks some. The sample lists 80,000 to 100,000 clones; 74% were seen once. Sequencing was performed on peripheral blood. Source of these receptors: a man aged 70 or older with COVID-19, enrolled during active disease.

Only a few counts were recorded for this clone. This sequence joins TRBV28 and TRBJ2-1; 8 nucleotides match TRBD1. Unmatched junction bases numbered 3, after V lost 4 bases and J lost 1 base. In germline, CDR1 is MDHEN, CDR2 SYDVKM. CDR3 size: 15 residues. CDR3 amino acids: CASSSGQVSYNEQFF. CDR3 nucleotide sequence: TGTGCCAGCAGTTCGGGACAGGTTTCCTACAATGAGCAGTTCTTC.

This clone has only a few counts. This chain uses TRBV5-4 with TRBJ2-2; 8 nucleotides match TRBD2. The junction had 9 bases not matched to a gene; V was cut back by 3 bases and J by 2 bases. CDR1 is SGHNT and CDR2 is YYREEE in the germline V gene (reference sequence). The CDR3 is 17 amino acids. CDR3 bases: TGTGCCAGCAGCTCCTCTTCCAGCGGGGGAAACACCGGGGAGCTGTTTTTT. Amino acid sequence: CASSSSSSGGNTGELFF.

The chain has TRBV29-1 and TRBJ2-6; D remains unclear. The CDR3 extends over 15 amino acids. CDR1 and CDR2 (germline): SQVTM, ANQGSEA. V lost 4 bases to trimming and J lost 1 base, with 11 bases between them. The CDR3 reads CSVGPSVSGANVLTF. CDR3 DNA sequence: TGCAGCGTTGGTCCCTCCGTATCTGGGGCCAACGTCCTGACTTTC.

Details on this clone: Relative to the germline gene, one junction end is altered; a read error may explain this. The rearrangement joins TRBV3-1 (or the pseudogene TRBV3-2) to TRBJ2-1; D gene uncertain. The CDR3 loop spans 12 amino acids. CDR1 is LGHDT and CDR2 is YNNKEL in the germline V gene (reference sequence). The CDR3 DNA follows: TGTGCCAGCAGCCAAGATTACAGTGAGCAGTTCTTC. This gives the protein CASSQDYSEQFF.

The V gene is TRBV24-1, the J gene TRBJ2-1; 8 nucleotides align to TRBD1. In germline, CDR1 is KGHDR, CDR2 SFDVKD. J lost 6 bases, V lost 0 bases, and 3 bases had no gene match. The CDR3 is made up of 15 amino acids. CDR3 DNA sequence: TGTGCCACCAGTGATTTGGGGACAGGATCCAATGAGCAGTTCTTC. Its protein is CATSDLGTGSNEQFF.

CDR3 coding DNA: TGTGCCTGGTCCAGGGGGCCTGCAAACACCATATATTTT. Its translation: CAWSRGPANTIYF. The chain combines TRBV30 with TRBJ1-3; TRBD1 matches at 8 bases. The CDR3 consists of 13 residues. V was clipped by 5 bases and J by 6 bases; unmatched bases: 6. Looked up from germline, CDR1 is GTSNPN and CDR2 is SVGIG (reference sequence).

The count of this clone is one. The J gene is TRBJ1-4, the V gene TRBV5-3; a weak D match, TRBD1 (5 bases). TRBV5-3 is identified as an open reading frame with a role that is uncertain. The V and J ends lost 5 bases and 7 bases respectively, with 15 bases between them. The CDR3 runs to 14 residues. In DNA, the CDR3 is TGTGCCAGAAGTTCGGCAGGGTTAGCTGAAAAACTGTTTTTT. Its translation: CARSSAGLAEKLFF.

This chain joins TRBV5-6 and TRBJ2-2; maybe TRBD1 (5 bases). V dropped 2 bases and J dropped 4 bases, with 9 bases sitting between them. This CDR3 is 14 amino acids long. Per germline, CDR1 SGHDT and CDR2 YYEEEE. The CDR3, as DNA: TGTGCCAGCAGCTTACAGGTTGTCACCGGGGAGCTGTTTTTT. Its protein product is CASSLQVVTGELFF. Filled out from reference TRBV5-6 and TRBJ2-2, the complete variable domain reads DAGVTQSPTHLIKTRGQQVTLRCSPKSGHDTVSWYQQALGQGPQFIFQYYEEEERQRGNFPDRFSGHQFPNYSSELNVNALLLGDSALYLCASSLQVVTGELFFGEGSRLTVL.

This chain uses TRBV5-5 with TRBJ2-5; 8 bases map to TRBD1. Trimming removed 2 bases from V and 2 bases from J; junction bases left unmatched: 2. Germline CDR1 is SGHKS and CDR2 is YYEKEE (reference sequence). The CDR3 runs to 14 residues. The CDR3 region is CASSFGQGQETQYF. The CDR3 nucleotides are TGTGCCAGCAGCTTCGGACAGGGACAAGAGACCCAGTACTTC.

J is TRBJ2-3 and V is TRBV2, with TRBD2 identical over 10 bases. Germline V gives CDR1 SNHLY, CDR2 FYNNEI. Germline trimming cut 5 bases from V and 3 bases from J; bases unmatched to any gene: 8. This CDR3 is 16 amino acids long. The CDR3 spells CASSRSGRAGTDTQYF. The DNA for the CDR3 is TGTGCCAGCAGTCGGAGCGGGAGGGCCGGTACAGATACGCAGTATTTT.

The rearrangement uses TRBV29-1 and TRBJ2-7, with a possible D match to TRBD2 (7 bases). CDR1 and CDR2 from the germline V gene are SQVTM and ANQGSEA. The CDR3 sequence is 13 residues long. V lost 7 bases, J lost 3 bases, and 16 bases lay in between. The CDR3 loop is CSAGASGDYEQYF. Written as DNA, the CDR3 is TGCAGCGCGGGGGCTAGCGGAGACTACGAGCAGTACTTC.

This clone was detected a few times. The rearrangement links TRBV28 to TRBJ1-1, with TRBD1 as a possible D gene (5 bases). V was cut by 5 bases and J by 1 base, with 14 bases left in between. The CDR3 totals 15 residues. From germline, CDR1 is MDHEN and CDR2 SYDVKM. CDR3 bases: TGTGCCAGCAGTCCCTTTTACGACAGGAACACTGAAGCTTTCTTT. Translated: CASSPFYDRNTEAFF. The entire variable domain, with the rest obtained from reference TRBV28 and TRBJ1-1, is as follows: DVKVTQSSRYLVKRTGEKVFLECVQDMDHENMFWYRQDPGLGLRLIYFSYDVKMKEKGDIPEGYSVSREKKERFSLILESASTNQTSMYLCASSPFYDRNTEAFFGQGTRLTVV.

This clone was observed a single time. The gene calls are TRBV5-4 and TRBJ2-3, with TRBD1 identical over 7 bases. CDR3 length: 14 amino acids. Looked up from germline, CDR1 is SGHNT and CDR2 is YYREEE (reference sequence). The ends lost 3 bases at V and 0 bases at J; junction bases unmatched: 1. The DNA for the CDR3 is TGTGCCAGCAGCTCGACAGGGAGCACAGATACGCAGTATTTT. The encoded protein is CASSSTGSTDTQYF. Using reference TRBV5-4 and TRBJ2-3 for the parts outside the CDR3, the full variable domain is ETGVTQSPTHLIKTRGQQVTLRCSSQSGHNTVSWYQQALGQGPQFIFQYYREEENGRGNFPPRFSGLQFPNYSSELNVNALELDDSALYLCASSSTGSTDTQYFGPGTRLTVL.